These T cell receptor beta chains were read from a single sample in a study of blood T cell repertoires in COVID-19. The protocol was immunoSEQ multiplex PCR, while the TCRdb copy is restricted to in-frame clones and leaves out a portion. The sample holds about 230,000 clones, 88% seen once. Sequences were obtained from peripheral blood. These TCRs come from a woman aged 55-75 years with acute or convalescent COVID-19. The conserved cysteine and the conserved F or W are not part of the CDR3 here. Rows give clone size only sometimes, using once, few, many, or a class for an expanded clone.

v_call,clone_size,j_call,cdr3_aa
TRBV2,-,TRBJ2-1,ASSLGQGVNEQF
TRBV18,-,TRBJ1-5,ASSRGPGGLNQPQH
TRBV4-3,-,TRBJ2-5,ASSQGSVAEETQY
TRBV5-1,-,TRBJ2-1,ASSQWASGGDEQF
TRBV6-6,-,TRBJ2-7,ASSLPPGGGTYEQY
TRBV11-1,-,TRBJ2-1,ASSLGRGPTYNEQF
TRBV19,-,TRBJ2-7,ASSAPGQPYEQY
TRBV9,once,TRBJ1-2,ASSMRGGYT
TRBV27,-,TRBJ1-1,ASSFTPGVNTEAF
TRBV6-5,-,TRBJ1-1,ASSSKQGMGTEAF
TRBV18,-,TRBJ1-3,ASSSADRASGNTIY
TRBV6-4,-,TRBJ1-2,ASRKPGTAYGYT
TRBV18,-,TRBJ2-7,ASSPLESYEQY
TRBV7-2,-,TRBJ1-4,ASSSGQGRFEKLF
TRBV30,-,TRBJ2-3,AWTHGLAATDTQY
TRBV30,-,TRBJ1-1,AWNPGLGNTEAF
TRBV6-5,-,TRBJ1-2,ASRTDSVQYGYT
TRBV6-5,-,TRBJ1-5,ASSLDRSNQPQH
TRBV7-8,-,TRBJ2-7,ASSLAWQSFHEQY
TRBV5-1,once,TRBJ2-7,ASSQDSGSYEQY
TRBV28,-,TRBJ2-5,ASSFGTSGPQETQY
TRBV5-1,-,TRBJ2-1,ASSLNQLYNEQF
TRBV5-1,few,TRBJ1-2,ASSLAGDYGYT
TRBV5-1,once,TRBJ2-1,ASIKGGGVTSNEQF
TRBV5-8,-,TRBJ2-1,ASSKQGYSYNEQF
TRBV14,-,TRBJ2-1,ASSQAGVTYNEQF
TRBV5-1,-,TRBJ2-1,ASSLERYEQF
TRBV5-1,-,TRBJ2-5,ASLLTGQETQY
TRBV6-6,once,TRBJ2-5,ASRTGGETQY
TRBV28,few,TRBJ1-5,ASSISDRAGQPQH
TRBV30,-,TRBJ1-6,AWTGTRNSPLH
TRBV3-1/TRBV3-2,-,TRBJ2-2,ASSQDPRRRTGGITGELF
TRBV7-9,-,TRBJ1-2,ASSLVISTGSGYGYT
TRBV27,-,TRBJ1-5,ASSRDRNQPQH
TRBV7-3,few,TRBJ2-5,ASSRLGAGLQETQY
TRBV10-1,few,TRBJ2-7,ATYPGHHYEQY
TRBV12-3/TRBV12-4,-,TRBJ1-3,ASNPSGRTIY
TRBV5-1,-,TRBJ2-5,ASSERLAGVETQY
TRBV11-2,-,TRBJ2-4,ASSSRDRNIQY
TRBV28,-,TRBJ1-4,ASSFFDRRNEKLF
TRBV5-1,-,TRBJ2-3,ASSFSPFGQGGTDTQY
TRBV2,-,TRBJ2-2,ASMPTTGGLTGELF
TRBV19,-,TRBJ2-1,ASSFTGGTGQYNEQF
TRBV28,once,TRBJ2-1,ASSLWQGGPYNEQF
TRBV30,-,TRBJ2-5,AWSGGGAETQY
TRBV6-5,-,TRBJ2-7,ASSRGGGMDYEQY
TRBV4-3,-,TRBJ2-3,ASSRSTGVTDTQY
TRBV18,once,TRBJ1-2,ASSPQGPGQGNYGYT
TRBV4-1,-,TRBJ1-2,ASSSTGLMYGYT
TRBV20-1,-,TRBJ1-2,SAHRGGYT
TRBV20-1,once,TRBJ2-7,SASETGLLGTYEQY
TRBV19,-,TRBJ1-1,ASSPWTGANTEAF
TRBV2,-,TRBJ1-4,ASTRDLATNEKLF